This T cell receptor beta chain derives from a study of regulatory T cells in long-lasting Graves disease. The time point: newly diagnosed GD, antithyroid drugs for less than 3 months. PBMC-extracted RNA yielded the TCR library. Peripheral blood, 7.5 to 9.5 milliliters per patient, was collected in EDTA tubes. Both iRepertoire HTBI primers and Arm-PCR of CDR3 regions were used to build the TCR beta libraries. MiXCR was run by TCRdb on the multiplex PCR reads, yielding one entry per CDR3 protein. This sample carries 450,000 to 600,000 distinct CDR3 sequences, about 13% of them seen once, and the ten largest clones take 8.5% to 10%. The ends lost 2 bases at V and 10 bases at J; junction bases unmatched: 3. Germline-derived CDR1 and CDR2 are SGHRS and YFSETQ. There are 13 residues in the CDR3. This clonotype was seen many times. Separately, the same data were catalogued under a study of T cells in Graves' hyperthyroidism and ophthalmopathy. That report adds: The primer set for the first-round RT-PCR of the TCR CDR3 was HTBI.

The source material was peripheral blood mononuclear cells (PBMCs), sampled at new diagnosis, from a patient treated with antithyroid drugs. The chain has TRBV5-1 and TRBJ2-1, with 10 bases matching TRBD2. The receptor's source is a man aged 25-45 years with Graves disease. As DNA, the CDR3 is TGCGCCAGCAGCTTAATAGCGGGAGGCGAGCAGTTCTTC. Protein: CASSLIAGGEQFF.